Listed below are T cell receptor beta chains from one sample, sequenced in a study of CXCR3-negative and CXCR3-positive naive CD8 T cells. TCRdb reanalyzed the 5' RACE reads, giving one entry per CDR3 protein sequence and no DNA. The ten most abundant clones cover less than 0.85% of a sample with 75,000 to 100,000 distinct CDR3 sequences. Sequencing was carried out using naive CXCR3+ CD8+ T cells from blood. The receptor set was obtained from a human donor in good health. Some clones in this sample may be carry-over from other donors' samples. CDR3s include the opening cysteine and the closing phenylalanine or tryptophan.

TRBV7-6	TRBJ1-1	CASSYSNRVMNTEAFF
TRBV5-1	TRBJ2-1	CASGRPSGGDNEQFF
TRBV27	TRBJ2-7	CASRGLEVEQYF
TRBV5-4	TRBJ2-3	CASSWAGAEYSTDTQYF
TRBV28	TRBJ1-1	CASSPMNTEAFF
TRBV18	TRBJ1-1	CASSPTSNAEAFF
TRBV5-1	TRBJ2-7	CASSLFLQNEQYF
TRBV20-1	TRBJ1-3	CSARVTGLSGNTIYF
TRBV4-1	TRBJ1-1	CASSQDQGAFF
TRBV6-4	TRBJ2-2	CASSGGTGELFF
TRBV7-9	TRBJ1-6	CASSPGQNQVNSPLHF
TRBV5-5	TRBJ2-1	CASSPGGFPSSYNEQFF
TRBV6-5	TRBJ2-3	CASSRQGVLYDTQYF
TRBV7-7	TRBJ1-1	CASSSRTVRPENTEAFF
TRBV12-3/TRBV12-4	TRBJ2-1	CASTFGGNEQFF
TRBV28	TRBJ2-7	CASSFGGLPPHEQYF
TRBV3-1	TRBJ2-7	CASSPGAGGSYEQYF
TRBV7-8	TRBJ2-7	CASSPGGFSYEQYF
TRBV28	TRBJ2-7	CASSLQTGEQYF
TRBV4-1	TRBJ2-7	CASRQIGSYEQYF
TRBV15	TRBJ2-3	CATSSMGQGLFGNTQYF
TRBV20-1	TRBJ1-2	CSASPPSGQGPFYGYTF
TRBV21-1	TRBJ2-1	CASTLRGLAGRSYNEQFF
TRBV2	TRBJ1-4	CASRVTNEKLFF
TRBV6-5	TRBJ2-3	CASSPGTSGGDTQYF
TRBV14	TRBJ2-1	CASSLPFDSYNEQFF
TRBV28	TRBJ2-2	CASSPANTGELFF
TRBV30	TRBJ2-1	CAWSGGDPQRVIAFNEQFF